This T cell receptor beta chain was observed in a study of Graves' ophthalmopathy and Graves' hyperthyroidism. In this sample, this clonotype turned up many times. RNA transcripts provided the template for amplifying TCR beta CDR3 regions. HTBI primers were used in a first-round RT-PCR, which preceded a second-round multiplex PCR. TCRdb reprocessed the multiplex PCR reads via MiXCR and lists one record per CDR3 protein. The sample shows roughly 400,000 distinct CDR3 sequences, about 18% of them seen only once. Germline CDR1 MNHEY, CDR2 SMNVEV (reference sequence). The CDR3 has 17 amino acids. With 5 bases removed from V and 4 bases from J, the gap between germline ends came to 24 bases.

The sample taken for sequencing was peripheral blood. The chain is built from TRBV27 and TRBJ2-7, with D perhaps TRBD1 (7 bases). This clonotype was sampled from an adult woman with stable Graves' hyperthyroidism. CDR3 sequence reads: CASSETPPVTGRYEQYF. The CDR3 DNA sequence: TGTGCCAGCAGTGAAACCCCCCCGGTGACAGGGAGGTACGAGCAGTACTTC.